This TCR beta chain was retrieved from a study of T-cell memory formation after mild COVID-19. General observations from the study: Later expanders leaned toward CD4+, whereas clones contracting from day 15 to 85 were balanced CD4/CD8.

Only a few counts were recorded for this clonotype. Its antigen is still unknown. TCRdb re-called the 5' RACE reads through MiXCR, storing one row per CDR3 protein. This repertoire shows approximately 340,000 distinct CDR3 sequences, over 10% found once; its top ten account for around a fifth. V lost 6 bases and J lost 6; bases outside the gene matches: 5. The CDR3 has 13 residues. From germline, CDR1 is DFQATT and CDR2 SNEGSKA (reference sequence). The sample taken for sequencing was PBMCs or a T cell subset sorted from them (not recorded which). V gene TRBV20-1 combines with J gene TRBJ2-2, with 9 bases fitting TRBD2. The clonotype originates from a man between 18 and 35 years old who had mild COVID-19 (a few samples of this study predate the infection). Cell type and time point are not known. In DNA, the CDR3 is TGCAGTGCCCTAGCGGGGCGGGCCGGGGAGCTGTTTTTT. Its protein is CSALAGRAGELFF.